This is a list of T cell receptor beta chains from one sample in a study of shared T cell receptors in the human thymus. Libraries were prepared by immunoSEQ multiplex PCR; TCRdb keeps only in-frame clonotypes and omits some of them. Among some 660,000 clones listed, around 87% were seen once. The same sample was also used in a study of human thymus T cells.

Sequenced sample: thymocytes. These receptors originate from a boy in the first two years of life with a congenital heart defect. CDR3s include the opening cysteine and the closing phenylalanine or tryptophan. Each record gives: V gene, CDR3 length, CDR3 protein.

V gene: TRBV18; CDR3 length: 14; CDR3 protein: CASSRDSLNQPQHF
V gene: TRBV7-2; CDR3 length: 17; CDR3 protein: CASSAGLAGGCTDTQYF
V gene: TRBV6-8; CDR3 length: 15; CDR3 protein: CASSYQGLSGNTIYF
V gene: TRBV18; CDR3 length: 14; CDR3 protein: CASSPDRNNTEAFF
V gene: TRBV5-1; CDR3 length: 14; CDR3 protein: CASSYLNHSDTQYF
V gene: TRBV7-9; CDR3 length: 19; CDR3 protein: CASSTPGLAGEGPSYEQYF
V gene: TRBV5-1; CDR3 length: 15; CDR3 protein: CASSTPAGEDTEAFF
V gene: TRBV21-1; CDR3 length: 16; CDR3 protein: CASSKAGTSGQETQYF
V gene: TRBV4-1; CDR3 length: 14; CDR3 protein: CASSQGGNSYEQYF
V gene: TRBV19; CDR3 length: 14; CDR3 protein: CASRRAGMYTEAFF
V gene: TRBV11-2; CDR3 length: 14; CDR3 protein: CASSVLRDSYEQYF
V gene: TRBV7-2; CDR3 length: 15; CDR3 protein: CASSLARALSYEQYF
V gene: TRBV18; CDR3 length: 16; CDR3 protein: CASSPPSQVAFHGYTF
V gene: TRBV27; CDR3 length: 15; CDR3 protein: CASSSPGDRRYEQYF
V gene: TRBV7-6; CDR3 length: 21; CDR3 protein: CASSSPTPGLAGAPNTGELFF
V gene: TRBV5-1; CDR3 length: 16; CDR3 protein: CASSKTSGPPPYEQYF
V gene: TRBV30; CDR3 length: 13; CDR3 protein: CAWMHFRGIEAFF
V gene: TRBV5-1; CDR3 length: 15; CDR3 protein: CASSLAPLFSNEQFF
V gene: TRBV7-2; CDR3 length: 13; CDR3 protein: CASRTGGAETQYF
V gene: TRBV10-1; CDR3 length: 17; CDR3 protein: CASPPTGLLSGANVLTF
V gene: TRBV2; CDR3 length: 16; CDR3 protein: CASRSNRVGTNEKLFF
V gene: TRBV7-9; CDR3 length: 16; CDR3 protein: CASSVTGQRGNTEAFF
V gene: TRBV18; CDR3 length: 17; CDR3 protein: CASSLTRTSGSTDTQYF
V gene: TRBV4-1; CDR3 length: 19; CDR3 protein: CASSQADRGSPRAKNIQYF
V gene: TRBV6-5; CDR3 length: 15; CDR3 protein: CASSPPREGATEAFF
V gene: TRBV30; CDR3 length: 17; CDR3 protein: CAWSCGGREGDLDEQFF
V gene: TRBV5-6; CDR3 length: 15; CDR3 protein: CASSLGGGASLEQYF
V gene: TRBV27; CDR3 length: 15; CDR3 protein: CASIGGGRSYNEQFF
V gene: TRBV5-6; CDR3 length: 15; CDR3 protein: CASSLSGLSSYEQYF
V gene: TRBV7-9; CDR3 length: 15; CDR3 protein: CASSTLAGVPGELFF
V gene: TRBV7-2; CDR3 length: 17; CDR3 protein: CASSLVRQVPHNQPQHF
V gene: TRBV6-1; CDR3 length: 15; CDR3 protein: CASSAHGQPNSPLHF
V gene: TRBV6-6; CDR3 length: 15; CDR3 protein: CASSPGQGDIRELFF
V gene: TRBV5-6; CDR3 length: 16; CDR3 protein: CASSYGQGTNTGELFF
V gene: TRBV7-9; CDR3 length: 15; CDR3 protein: CASSWTSGRADEQFF
V gene: TRBV28; CDR3 length: 16; CDR3 protein: CASSFGTATSNYGYTF
V gene: TRBV28; CDR3 length: 17; CDR3 protein: CASSLRFAGGEVNEQFF
V gene: TRBV5-4; CDR3 length: 18; CDR3 protein: CASSLPGLNYGENTEAFF
V gene: TRBV28; CDR3 length: 18; CDR3 protein: CASSFGPIGQGVTGELFF
V gene: TRBV27; CDR3 length: 15; CDR3 protein: CASSPKEAASYEQYF
V gene: TRBV14; CDR3 length: 16; CDR3 protein: CASSQDPIRDSYEQYF
V gene: TRBV7-6; CDR3 length: 14; CDR3 protein: CASSRTHNSEKLFF
V gene: TRBV5-4; CDR3 length: 15; CDR3 protein: CASSYNPSGVETQYF
V gene: TRBV7-8; CDR3 length: 14; CDR3 protein: CASSLARGPYEQYF
V gene: TRBV21-1; CDR3 length: 14; CDR3 protein: CASRPREPTYEQYF
V gene: TRBV6-1; CDR3 length: 18; CDR3 protein: CASSEGDGSGRKQETQYF
V gene: TRBV5-1; CDR3 length: 16; CDR3 protein: CASSLMQGPWNEKLFF
V gene: TRBV6-4; CDR3 length: 13; CDR3 protein: CATTSGSSYEQYF
V gene: TRBV21-1; CDR3 length: 15; CDR3 protein: CASSKYEGTNTEAFF
V gene: TRBV7-9; CDR3 length: 15; CDR3 protein: CASSLAGSSNSPLHF
V gene: TRBV28; CDR3 length: 15; CDR3 protein: CASSFFPDSPYGYTF
V gene: TRBV14; CDR3 length: 18; CDR3 protein: CASSQDKGLGTGGNTIYF
V gene: TRBV19; CDR3 length: 15; CDR3 protein: CASSIGTLGNQPQHF
V gene: TRBV9; CDR3 length: 17; CDR3 protein: CASSVGNRTTTGTEAFF
V gene: TRBV5-6; CDR3 length: 15; CDR3 protein: CASSCAGRFAGELFF
V gene: TRBV28; CDR3 length: 17; CDR3 protein: CASKTISGRINSYEQYF
V gene: TRBV5-1; CDR3 length: 12; CDR3 protein: CASSPDTIEAFF
V gene: TRBV5-1; CDR3 length: 14; CDR3 protein: CASSLVHNTGELFF
V gene: TRBV27; CDR3 length: 15; CDR3 protein: CASSSVAGDQETQYF
V gene: TRBV5-4; CDR3 length: 16; CDR3 protein: CASSLFAGGLSDTQYF